The 15 T cell receptor beta chains below come from one sample, sequenced in a study of blood T cell repertoires in COVID-19. Sequencing was performed with immunoSEQ multiplex PCR; in TCRdb, only in-frame clones are kept and a portion is missing. The repertoire holds about 60,000 clones, roughly 90% seen once, with 9.5% to 13% in the top ten. Sequenced: peripheral blood. Receptor source: a human donor with acute or convalescent COVID-19. The donor label of this sample is uncertain.

The rearrangement joins TRBV7-3 to TRBJ2-5; 12 bases match TRBD2. CDR1 and CDR2 from the germline V gene are SGHTA and FQGTGA. Trimming cost V 6 bases and J 0 bases; bases outside gene matches: 2. The CDR3 consists of 15 residues. DNA of the CDR3: TGTGCCAGCAGTCGGACTAGCGGGAACCAAGAGACCCAGTACTTC. Encoded protein: CASSRTSGNQETQYF.

This clone was detected only a few times. The J gene is TRBJ2-5, the V gene TRBV7-9; TRBD2 aligns across 12 bases. Trimming cost V 3 bases and J 1 base; bases outside gene matches: 9. Germline CDR1 SEHNR, CDR2 FQNEAQ (reference sequence). This CDR3 is built from 18 residues. The CDR3 spells CASSFRFGLAGTQETQYF. As DNA, the CDR3 is TGTGCCAGCAGCTTCCGATTTGGACTAGCGGGGACCCAAGAGACCCAGTACTTC.

The chain couples TRBV28 to TRBJ2-7, with D possibly TRBD2 on 8 matching bases. The CDR3 has 14 residues. Germline V gene sequence: CDR1 MDHEN, CDR2 SYDVKM. V lost 6 bases and J lost 7, with 19 bases in between. CDR3 in amino acids: CASSREGASGEQYF. CDR3 sequence (DNA): TGTGCCAGCAGCAGAGAGGGGGCTAGCGGGGAGCAGTACTTC.

The rearrangement joins TRBV24-1 to TRBJ2-3; D is possibly TRBD2 (6 bases). Deletions cut 1 base from V and 0 bases from J, with 10 bases between. Germline lookup yields CDR1 KGHDR and CDR2 SFDVKD. CDR3 size: 16 residues. As DNA, the CDR3 is TGTGCCACCAGTGATTTCTCCCGGGGGAGCACAGATACGCAGTATTTT. Amino acid sequence: CATSDFSRGSTDTQYF.

The gene calls are TRBV29-1 and TRBJ2-5, with 11 bases that match TRBD2. This CDR3 contains 13 residues. The germline V gene has CDR1 SQVTM and CDR2 ANQGSEA. Trimming at V came to 5 bases and at J to 5 bases, leaving 4 bases not matched to a gene. The CDR3 sequence: CSVLLAGVETQYF. The CDR3 nucleotides read TGCAGCGTTCTACTAGCGGGAGTTGAGACCCAGTACTTC.

This CDR3 reads CASSHRTGGYEQYF. DNA of the CDR3: TGTGCCAGCAGCCATCGGACAGGGGGCTACGAGCAGTACTTC. The rearrangement joins TRBV3-1 (or the pseudogene TRBV3-2) to TRBJ2-7; TRBD1 matches at 10 bases. V shed 3 bases, J shed 3 bases, and the junction held 2 bases outside the gene matches. Per the germline V gene, CDR1 is LGHDT and CDR2 is YNNKEL (reference sequence). The length of the CDR3 is 14 residues.

The CDR3 nucleotides are TGTGCCAGCACTGGGGGGGCGACTAGTAATACGCAGTATTTT. The encoded protein is CASTGGATSNTQYF. The chain has TRBV2 and TRBJ2-3, with D possibly matching TRBD2 (7 bases). The CDR3 runs 14 residues. Between the trimmed V and J ends, which lost 7 bases and 7 bases, there was a span of 18 bases. In germline, CDR1 is SNHLY, CDR2 FYNNEI.

The gene calls are TRBV11-3 and TRBJ1-2; TRBD1 matches at 9 bases. This CDR3 is built from 16 residues. Trimming took 3 bases from V and 5 from J; bases not matched to a gene: 10. Germline V gives CDR1 SGHNT, CDR2 YENEEA. The CDR3: CASSLVSGQGVYGYTF. The DNA for the CDR3 is TGTGCCAGCAGCTTGGTATCGGGACAGGGAGTTTATGGCTACACCTTC.

The J gene is TRBJ1-1, the V gene TRBV30; TRBD1 matches at 11 bases. Germline lookup yields CDR1 GTSNPN and CDR2 SVGIG (reference sequence). V shed 5 bases, J shed 4 bases, and the junction held 3 bases outside the gene matches. The CDR3 length is 13 residues. The CDR3 loop is CAWRTGGFTEAFF. The CDR3 region has the DNA TGTGCCTGGCGGACAGGGGGCTTCACTGAAGCTTTCTTT.

This sequence joins TRBV19 and TRBJ1-6, with TRBD1 matching over 7 bases. The CDR3 runs to 12 residues. Germline lookup yields CDR1 LNHDA and CDR2 SQIVND (reference sequence). J lost 8 bases, V lost 9 bases, and 4 bases had no gene match. CDR3 in DNA: TGTGCCAGCGACAGGGCTGATTCACCCCTCCACTTT. The encoded protein is CASDRADSPLHF.

The J gene is TRBJ1-1, the V gene TRBV29-1; 8 bases are shared with TRBD1. Germline V gives CDR1 SQVTM, CDR2 ANQGSEA. The CDR3 contains 13 residues. Trimming took 3 bases from V and 11 from J; bases not matched to a gene: 11. The CDR3 spells CSVDETGAVRAFF. CDR3 DNA: TGCAGCGTTGACGAGACAGGGGCCGTAAGGGCTTTCTTT.

This clone has just one count. The gene calls are TRBV7-8 and TRBJ2-7, with 11 bases identical to TRBD2. The CDR3 runs to 19 residues. Looked up from germline, CDR1 is SGHVS and CDR2 is FQNEAQ. Trimming cost V 3 bases and J 0 bases; bases outside gene matches: 13. The CDR3: CASSLNRIGSGRDSYEQYF. Written as DNA, the CDR3 is TGTGCCAGCAGCTTGAACAGGATCGGTAGCGGGAGGGACTCCTACGAGCAGTACTTC.

The V call is TRBV7-9, the J call TRBJ2-7, with 7 bases matching TRBD2. Trimming at V came to 1 base and at J to 1 base, leaving 4 bases not matched to a gene. CDR1 is SEHNR and CDR2 is FQNEAQ in the germline V gene (reference sequence). The CDR3 is 15 residues long. In DNA, the CDR3 is TGTGCCAGCAGCTTAGGGGGACTACCTTCCTACGAGCAGTACTTC. Residues: CASSLGGLPSYEQYF.

The V gene is TRBV29-1, the J gene TRBJ2-5; the D is unclear. This CDR3 contains 11 residues. V lost 4 bases, J lost 5 bases, and 8 bases lay in between. CDR1 and CDR2 from the germline V gene are SQVTM and ANQGSEA. CDR3 in amino acids: CSVGESETQYF. The CDR3 bases are TGCAGCGTTGGAGAGAGCGAGACCCAGTACTTC.

This clone has a handful of counts. The chain combines TRBV7-9 with TRBJ1-1; 7 bases agree with TRBD1. V lost 2 bases and J lost 8; bases outside the gene matches: 2. The CDR3 length is 12 residues. The V gene's germline CDR1 is SEHNR and CDR2 FQNEAQ (reference sequence). Written as DNA, the CDR3 is TGTGCCAGCAGCTTAAGAGGGGGCGAAGCTTTCTTT. Protein sequence: CASSLRGGEAFF.